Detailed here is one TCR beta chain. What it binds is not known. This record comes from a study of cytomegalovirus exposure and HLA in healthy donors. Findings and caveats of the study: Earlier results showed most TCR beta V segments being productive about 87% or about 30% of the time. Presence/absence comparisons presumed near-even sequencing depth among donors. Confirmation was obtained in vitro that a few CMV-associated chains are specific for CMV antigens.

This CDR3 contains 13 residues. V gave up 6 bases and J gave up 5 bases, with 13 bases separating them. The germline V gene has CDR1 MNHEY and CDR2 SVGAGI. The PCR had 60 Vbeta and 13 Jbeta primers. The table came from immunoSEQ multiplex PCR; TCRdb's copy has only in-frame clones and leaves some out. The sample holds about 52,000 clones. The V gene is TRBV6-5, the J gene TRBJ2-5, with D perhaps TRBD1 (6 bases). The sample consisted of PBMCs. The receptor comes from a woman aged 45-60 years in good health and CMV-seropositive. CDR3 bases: TGTGCCAGCAGAAACCAGGGGTTGGAGACCCAGTACTTC. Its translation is CASRNQGLETQYF.